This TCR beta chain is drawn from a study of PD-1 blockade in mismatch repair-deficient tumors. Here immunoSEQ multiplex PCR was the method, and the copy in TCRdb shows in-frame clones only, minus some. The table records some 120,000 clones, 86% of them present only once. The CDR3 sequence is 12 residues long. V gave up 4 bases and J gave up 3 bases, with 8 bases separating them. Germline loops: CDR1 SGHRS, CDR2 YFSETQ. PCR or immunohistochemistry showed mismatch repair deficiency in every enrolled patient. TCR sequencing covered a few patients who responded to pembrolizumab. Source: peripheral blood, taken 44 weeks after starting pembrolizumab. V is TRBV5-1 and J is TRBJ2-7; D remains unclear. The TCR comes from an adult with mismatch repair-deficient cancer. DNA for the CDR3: TGCGCCAGCAGCCCAGACAACTACGAGCAGTACTTC. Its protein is CASSPDNYEQYF. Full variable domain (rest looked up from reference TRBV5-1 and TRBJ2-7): KAGVTQTPRYLIKTRGQQVTLSCSPISGHRSVSWYQQTPGQGLQFLFEYFSETQRNKGNFPGRFSGRQFSNSRSEMNVSTLELGDSALYLCASSPDNYEQYFGPGTRLTVT.